Listed below are T cell receptor beta chains from one sample, sequenced in a study of Ad26.COV2.S vaccination and SARS-CoV-2 variants. Using immunoSEQ multiplex PCR, the repertoire was profiled, and TCRdb retains in-frame clones only, with some absent. The repertoire consists of hundreds of thousands of clones, with 85% to 90% occurring once and the leading ten covering approximately 2.5%. The sample in question was peripheral blood, obtained in a trial of Ad26.COV2.S vaccine versus placebo. The receptors come from a person aged 18-65 years who received the Ad26.COV2.S COVID-19 vaccine or a placebo. Both conserved end residues are part of each CDR3. A D gene is named only where the DNA matches it firmly. Where a row states a size, it is once, few, many or the class of an expanded clone; other rows omit it.

size: .; V: TRBV9; J: TRBJ1-5; D: .; CDR3: CASSVDLDQPQHF; DNA: TGTGCCAGCAGCGTAGACTTAGATCAGCCCCAGCATTTT
size: .; V: TRBV28; J: TRBJ2-4; D: TRBD1; CDR3: CASRPGQYNIQYF; DNA: TGTGCCAGCAGACCGGGACAGTACAACATTCAGTACTTC
size: .; V: TRBV5-5; J: TRBJ1-1; D: .; CDR3: CASSLRIREQAEAFF; DNA: TGTGCCAGCAGCTTGCGAATCAGGGAACAGGCTGAAGCTTTCTTT
size: .; V: TRBV30; J: TRBJ2-2; D: TRBD2; CDR3: CAWSAPLASGGAGELFF; DNA: TGTGCCTGGAGTGCCCCGTTGGCTAGCGGGGGGGCCGGGGAGCTGTTTTTT
size: .; V: TRBV2; J: TRBJ1-2; D: .; CDR3: CAIERGGGGYTF; DNA: TGTGCCATCGAAAGGGGAGGGGGTGGCTACACCTTC
size: .; V: TRBV6-5; J: TRBJ2-5; D: .; CDR3: CASSPPGTEQETQYF; DNA: TGTGCCAGCAGTCCACCCGGGACGGAACAAGAGACCCAGTACTTC
size: .; V: TRBV7-2; J: TRBJ2-7; D: TRBD2; CDR3: CASSQKRGEREQYF; DNA: TGTGCCAGCAGCCAAAAGCGGGGGGAGCGCGAGCAGTACTTC
size: few; V: TRBV3-1/TRBV3-2; J: TRBJ1-2; D: .; CDR3: CASGGGYGYTF; DNA: TGTGCCAGCGGGGGAGGCTATGGCTACACCTTC
size: .; V: TRBV5-4; J: TRBJ1-4; D: .; CDR3: CASSGIGEEKLFF; DNA: TGTGCCAGCAGCGGGATCGGGGAGGAAAAACTGTTTTTT
size: .; V: TRBV4-2; J: TRBJ2-5; D: TRBD2; CDR3: CASSQKRGEVGETQYF; DNA: TGTGCCAGCAGCCAAAAGCGGGGAGAGGTAGGAGAGACCCAGTACTTC
size: once; V: TRBV28; J: TRBJ1-6; D: .; CDR3: CASRTPQGSSYNSPLHF; DNA: TGTGCCAGCAGGACTCCACAGGGCAGCTCCTATAATTCACCCCTCCACTTT
size: .; V: TRBV7-3; J: TRBJ2-3; D: .; CDR3: CASSLDTSTDTQYF; DNA: TGTGCCAGCAGCTTAGACACCAGCACAGATACGCAGTATTTT